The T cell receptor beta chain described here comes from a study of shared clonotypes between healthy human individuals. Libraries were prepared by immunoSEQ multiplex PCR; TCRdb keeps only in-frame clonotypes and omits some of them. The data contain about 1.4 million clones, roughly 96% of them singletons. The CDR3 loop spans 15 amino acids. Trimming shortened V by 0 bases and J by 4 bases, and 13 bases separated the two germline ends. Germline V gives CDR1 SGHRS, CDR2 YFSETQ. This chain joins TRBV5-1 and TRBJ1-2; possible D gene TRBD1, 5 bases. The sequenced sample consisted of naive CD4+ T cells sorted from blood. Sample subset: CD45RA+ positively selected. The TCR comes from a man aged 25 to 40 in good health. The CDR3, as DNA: TGCGCCAGCAGCTTGGAGAGGGGCCAACTCTATGGCTACACCTTC. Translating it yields CASSLERGQLYGYTF.